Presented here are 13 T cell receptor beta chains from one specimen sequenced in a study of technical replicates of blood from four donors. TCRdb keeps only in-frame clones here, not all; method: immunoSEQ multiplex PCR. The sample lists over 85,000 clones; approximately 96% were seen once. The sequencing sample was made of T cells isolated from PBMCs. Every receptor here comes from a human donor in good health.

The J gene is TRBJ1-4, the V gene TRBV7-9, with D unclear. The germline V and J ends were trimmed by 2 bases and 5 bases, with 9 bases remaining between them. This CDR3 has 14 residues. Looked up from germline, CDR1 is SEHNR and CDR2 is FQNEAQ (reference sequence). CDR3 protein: CASSLTRINEKLFF. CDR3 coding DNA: TGTGCCAGCAGCTTAACCAGGATCAATGAAAAACTGTTTTTT.

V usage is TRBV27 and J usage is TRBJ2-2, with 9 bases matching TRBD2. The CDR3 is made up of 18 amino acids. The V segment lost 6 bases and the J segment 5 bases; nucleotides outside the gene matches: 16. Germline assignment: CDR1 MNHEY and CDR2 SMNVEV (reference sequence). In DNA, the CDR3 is TGTGCCAGCAGCACGATTCGGACTAGCGAAGGGCAAACCGGGGAGCTGTTTTTT. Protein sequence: CASSTIRTSEGQTGELFF.

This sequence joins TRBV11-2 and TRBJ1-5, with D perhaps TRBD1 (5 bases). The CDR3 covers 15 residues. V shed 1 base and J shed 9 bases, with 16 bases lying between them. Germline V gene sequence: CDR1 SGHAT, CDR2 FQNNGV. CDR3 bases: TGTGCCAGCAGCTTAGCGGGCTCTAGGGGAGGGCCCCAGCATTTT. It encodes CASSLAGSRGGPQHF.

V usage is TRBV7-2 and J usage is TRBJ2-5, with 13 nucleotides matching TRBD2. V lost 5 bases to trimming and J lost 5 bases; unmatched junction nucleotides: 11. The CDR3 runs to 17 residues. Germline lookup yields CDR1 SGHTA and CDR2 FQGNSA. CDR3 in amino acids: CASSPRLAGGAVETQYF. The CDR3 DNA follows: TGTGCCAGCAGCCCCCGACTAGCGGGGGGTGCTGTGGAGACCCAGTACTTC.

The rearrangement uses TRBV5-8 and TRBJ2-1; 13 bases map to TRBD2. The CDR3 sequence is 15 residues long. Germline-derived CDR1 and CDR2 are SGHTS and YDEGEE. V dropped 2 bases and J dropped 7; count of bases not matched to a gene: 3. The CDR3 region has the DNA TGTGCCAGCAGCTTCGGGACTAGCGGGATAAATGAGCAGTTCTTC. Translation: CASSFGTSGINEQFF.

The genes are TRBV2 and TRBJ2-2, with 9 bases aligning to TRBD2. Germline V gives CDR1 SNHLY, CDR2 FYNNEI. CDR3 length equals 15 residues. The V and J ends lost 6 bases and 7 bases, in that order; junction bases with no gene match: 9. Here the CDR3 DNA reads TGTGCCAGCAGACTCACCGGGACTAGCAACGGGGAGCTGTTTTTT. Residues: CASRLTGTSNGELFF.

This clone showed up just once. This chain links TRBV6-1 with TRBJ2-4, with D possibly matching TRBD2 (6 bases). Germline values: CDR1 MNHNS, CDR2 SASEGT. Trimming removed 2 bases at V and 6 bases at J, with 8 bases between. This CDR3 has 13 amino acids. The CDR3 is CASSELGGNIQYF. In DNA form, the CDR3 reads TGTGCCAGCAGTGAACTGGGGGGAAACATTCAGTACTTC.

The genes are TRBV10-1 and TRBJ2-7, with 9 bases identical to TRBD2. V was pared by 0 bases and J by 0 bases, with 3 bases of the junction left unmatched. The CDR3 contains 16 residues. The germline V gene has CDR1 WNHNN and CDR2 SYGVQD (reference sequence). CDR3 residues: CASSESGLAYSYEQYF. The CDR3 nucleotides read TGCGCCAGCAGTGAGTCCGGACTAGCGTACTCCTACGAGCAGTACTTC.

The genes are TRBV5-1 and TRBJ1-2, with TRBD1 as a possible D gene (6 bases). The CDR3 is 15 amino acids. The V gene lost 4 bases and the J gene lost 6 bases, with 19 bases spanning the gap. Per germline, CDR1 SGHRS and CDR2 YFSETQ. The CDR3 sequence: CASSPGGGDVHGYTF. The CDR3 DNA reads TGCGCCAGCAGCCCCGGGGGGGGCGACGTCCATGGCTACACCTTC.

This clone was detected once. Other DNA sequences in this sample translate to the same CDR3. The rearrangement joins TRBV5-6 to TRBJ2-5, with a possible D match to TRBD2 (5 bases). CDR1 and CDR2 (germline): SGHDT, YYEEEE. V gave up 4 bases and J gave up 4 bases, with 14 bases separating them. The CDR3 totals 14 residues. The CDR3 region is CASSPVGETETQYF. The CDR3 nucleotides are TGTGCCAGCAGCCCCGTCGGGGAAACAGAGACCCAGTACTTC.

The CDR3 sequence: CASSYGQGQGAYTF. CDR3 DNA: TGTGCCAGCAGTTATGGACAGGGACAAGGCGCTTACACCTTC. The chain uses TRBV6-5 and TRBJ1-2; 8 bases line up with TRBD1. Germline loops: CDR1 MNHEY, CDR2 SVGAGI. CDR3 size: 14 residues. The V gene end was trimmed by 3 bases and the J gene end by 11 bases; junction bases not matched to a gene: 11.

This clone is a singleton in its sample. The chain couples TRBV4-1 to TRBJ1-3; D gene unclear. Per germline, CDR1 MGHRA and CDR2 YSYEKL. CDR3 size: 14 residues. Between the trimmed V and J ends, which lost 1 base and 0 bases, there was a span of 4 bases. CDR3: CASSQVFSGNTIYF. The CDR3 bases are TGCGCCAGCAGCCAAGTCTTCTCTGGAAACACCATATATTTT.

CDR3 amino acids: CASSLWDTEIRETQYF. DNA for the CDR3: TGCGCCAGCAGCTTGTGGGACACCGAGATCAGGGAGACCCAGTACTTC. This rearrangement joins TRBV5-1 to TRBJ2-5; tentatively, D is TRBD1 (6 bases). Trimming left V 1 base short and J 5 bases short, with 18 bases between. Looked up from germline, CDR1 is SGHRS and CDR2 is YFSETQ. The CDR3 covers 16 residues.